The 20 T cell receptor beta chains presented below share a single source sample, sequenced in a study of T cell responses to AZD1222 COVID-19 vaccine listed by TCRdb under 2021. The sample's time point label, in plain terms: baseline before first vaccination. The library relied on the immunoSEQ multiplex PCR assay. TCRdb carries this immuneACCESS record with in-frame sequences only. Its versions omit some clonotypes, under half of them owing to an unresolved V gene in the studies checked, with the rest unexplained. A total of 120,000 or so clones appear in this sample, less than 90% of them only once. The ten largest clonotypes hold around 30% of the sample. The specimen was peripheral blood, collected on day 0 of AZD1222 vaccination. These TCRs come from an adult in good health.

This clone was found once. This chain joins TRBV5-1 and TRBJ1-2, with 7 bases lining up with TRBD1. Per the germline V gene, CDR1 is SGHRS and CDR2 is YFSETQ. Losses at the gene ends were 0 bases for V and 8 bases for J; bases not matched to a gene: 10. The CDR3 covers 15 residues. The DNA of the CDR3 is TGCGCCAGCAGCTTGGGGTCGGGACAGCGGGAAGGCTACACCTTC. It encodes CASSLGSGQREGYTF.

The chain combines TRBV29-1 with TRBJ2-5, with unresolved D. CDR1 and CDR2 (germline): SQVTM, ANQGSEA. The CDR3 is 13 residues long. Trimming took 4 bases from V and 2 from J, leaving 11 bases between them. This CDR3 is CSVAQGGQETQYF. The DNA of the CDR3 is TGCAGCGTTGCCCAAGGCGGACAAGAGACCCAGTACTTC. The full variable domain, completed using reference TRBV29-1 and TRBJ2-5, is SAVISQKPSRDICQRGTSLTIQCQVDSQVTMMFWYRQQPGQSLTLIATANQGSEATYESGFVIDKFPISRPNLTFSTLTVSNMSPEDSSIYLCSVAQGGQETQYFGPGTRLLVL.

The CDR3 DNA sequence: TGTGCCTGGAGTTACAGGGGGAACGGATACACCTTC. Translating it yields CAWSYRGNGYTF. The chain is built from TRBV30 and TRBJ1-2; 8 positions match TRBD1. The CDR3 has 12 amino acids. J gave up 11 bases and V 2 bases, and 7 bases lay outside the gene matches. Germline V gene data show CDR1 as GTSNPN and CDR2 as SVGIG (reference sequence).

The V call is TRBV19, the J call TRBJ2-1; D gene uncertain. The V end was cut by 3 bases, the J end by 9 bases, with 18 bases between. Per germline, CDR1 LNHDA and CDR2 SQIVND (reference sequence). CDR3 length: 15 amino acids. The chain's CDR3 is CASSMTRSGGTEQFF. CDR3 sequence (DNA): TGTGCCAGTAGTATGACACGGTCCGGCGGTACTGAGCAGTTCTTC. The entire variable domain, with the rest obtained from reference TRBV19 and TRBJ2-1, is as follows: DGGITQSPKYLFRKEGQNVTLSCEQNLNHDAMYWYRQDPGQGLRLIYYSQIVNDFQKGDIAEGYSVSREKKESFPLTVTSAQKNPTAFYLCASSMTRSGGTEQFFGPGTRLTVL.

This rearrangement joins TRBV11-2 to TRBJ1-1; D is perhaps TRBD1 (5 bases). The length of the CDR3 is 14 residues. V was trimmed by 1 base and J by 4 bases, leaving 10 bases between them. Germline CDR1 SGHAT, CDR2 FQNNGV. The CDR3 loop is CASSLVRAPTEAFF. The CDR3 DNA reads as TGTGCCAGCAGCTTAGTCAGGGCCCCCACTGAAGCTTTCTTT.

This clone was counted a few times. The rearrangement joins TRBV27 to TRBJ2-5; the match to TRBD1 covers 8 bases. This CDR3 contains 16 residues. Germline CDR1 and CDR2: MNHEY and SMNVEV (reference sequence). V shed 5 bases and J 2 bases; nucleotides not matched to a gene: 10. The CDR3 bases are TGTGCCAGCAGTCCGCGACAGGGGCCCATACAAGAGACCCAGTACTTC. This sequence encodes CASSPRQGPIQETQYF.

As concerns this clone: This same CDR3 is encoded by further DNA sequences in the sample. V gene TRBV18 combines with J gene TRBJ1-1; D not resolved. The V end lost 2 bases, the J end lost 1 base, and 5 bases lay between the germline ends. CDR3 length: 13 amino acids. The V gene's germline CDR1 is KGHSH and CDR2 LQKENI. The CDR3 nucleotides read TGTGCCAGCTCACCATTATCGAACACTGAAGCTTTCTTT. Protein: CASSPLSNTEAFF.

The V and J genes are TRBV25-1 and TRBJ2-3, with TRBD1 as a possible D gene (5 bases). Per germline, CDR1 MGHDK and CDR2 SYGVNS. The CDR3 is 14 residues long. The V end lost 7 bases, the J end lost 3 bases, and 14 bases lay between the germline ends. The CDR3 region is CASNPARVTDTQYF. CDR3 coding DNA: TGTGCCAGCAATCCCGCCAGGGTTACAGATACGCAGTATTTT.

V is TRBV7-9 and J is TRBJ1-4, with D perhaps TRBD1 (5 bases). The CDR3 has 14 amino acids. Trimming stripped 5 bases from V and 7 bases from J, with 14 bases between. The germline V gene encodes CDR1 SEHNR and CDR2 FQNEAQ (reference sequence). This chain's CDR3 is CASSPSGTGEKLFF. CDR3 DNA: TGTGCCAGCAGCCCCTCGGGGACCGGTGAAAAACTGTTTTTT.

CDR3 nucleotide sequence: TGTGCCAGCAGCCAAAGGGGAGGGGGCAACTATGGCTACACCTTC. Amino acids: CASSQRGGGNYGYTF. This chain links TRBV3-1 (or the pseudogene TRBV3-2) with TRBJ1-2, with 7 bases identical to TRBD1. V shed 2 bases and J 2 bases; nucleotides not matched to a gene: 5. This CDR3 comprises 15 residues. Germline V gene sequence: CDR1 LGHDT, CDR2 YNNKEL (reference sequence).

J is TRBJ1-5 and V is TRBV30; the match to TRBD1 covers 9 bases. The V and J ends lost 2 bases and 5 bases, in that order; junction bases with no gene match: 4. The germline V gene has CDR1 GTSNPN and CDR2 SVGIG (reference sequence). The CDR3 extends over 14 amino acids. This CDR3 reads CAWSPGTGYQPQHF. The DNA for the CDR3 is TGTGCCTGGAGTCCCGGGACAGGGTATCAGCCCCAGCATTTT.

The chain joins TRBV21-1 to TRBJ2-7. TRBV21-1 is a recognized pseudogene. This CDR3 is 14 amino acids long. CDR3 in DNA: TGTGCCAGCAGCAAAGTTGGGTTATCCTACGAGCAGTACTTC. Protein: CASSKVGLSYEQYF.

The V gene is TRBV27, the J gene TRBJ2-3; no firm D call. The germline V gene encodes CDR1 MNHEY and CDR2 SMNVEV (reference sequence). CDR3 length: 15 amino acids. V dropped 8 bases and J dropped 3 bases, with 18 bases sitting between them. The CDR3, as DNA: TGTGCCAGCGGGTCGCCTACCCGAAGGACAGATACGCAGTATTTT. Amino acids: CASGSPTRRTDTQYF.

V gene TRBV11-2 combines with J gene TRBJ2-6; unclear D gene. CDR1 is SGHAT and CDR2 is FQNNGV in the germline V gene. Trimming shortened V by 2 bases and J by 2 bases, and 10 bases separated the two germline ends. The CDR3 spans 16 residues. In nucleotides, the CDR3 is TGTGCCAGCAGCTTAAGCCATGGAGCTGGGGCCAACGTCCTGACTTTC. This gives the protein CASSLSHGAGANVLTF.

The J gene is TRBJ2-7, the V gene TRBV6-1, with 7 bases lining up with TRBD1. Germline V gene lookup returns CDR1 MNHNS and CDR2 SASEGT. The CDR3 is 15 residues long. V was pared by 3 bases and J by 6 bases, with 11 bases of the junction left unmatched. As DNA, the CDR3 is TGTGCCAGCAGTGATAGACAGGGTTTCCCTTCCGAGCAGTACTTC. Its protein product is CASSDRQGFPSEQYF.

The chain recombines TRBV5-5 with TRBJ2-5; a possible D gene is TRBD1 (6 bases). The CDR3 runs to 13 residues. Germline-derived CDR1 and CDR2 are SGHKS and YYEKEE (reference sequence). Trimming pared 2 bases from V and 3 bases from J, leaving 8 bases between. The CDR3 spells CASSFRGEETQYF. The CDR3 DNA reads TGTGCCAGCAGCTTCAGGGGAGAAGAGACCCAGTACTTC.

The chain employs TRBV7-9 and TRBJ1-5; TRBD1 aligns across 8 bases. J lost 6 bases, V lost 0 bases, and 4 bases had no gene match. This CDR3 has 15 amino acids. Germline assignment: CDR1 SEHNR and CDR2 FQNEAQ (reference sequence). CDR3 nucleotides: TGTGCCAGCAGCTTAGCAGCAGGGGGCTTTCAGCCCCAGCATTTT. Translated, it gives CASSLAAGGFQPQHF. The variable domain in full, with the rest retrieved from reference TRBV7-9 and TRBJ1-5, is DTGVSQNPRHKITKRGQNVTFRCDPISEHNRLYWYRQTLGQGPEFLTYFQNEAQLEKSRLLSDRFSAERPKGSFSTLEIQRTEQGDSAMYLCASSLAAGGFQPQHFGDGTRLSIL.

This clone showed up just once. CDR3 DNA sequence: TGTGCCAGCAGCTTGGAGGGAGGGATAAACACCGGGGAGCTGTTTTTT. Translating gives CASSLEGGINTGELFF. The V call is TRBV5-6, the J call TRBJ2-2, with 7 bases aligning to TRBD2. V trimming: 0 bases; J trimming: 2 bases; junction bases outside the gene matches: 4. The CDR3 has 16 residues. CDR1 and CDR2 (germline): SGHDT, YYEEEE.

V and J are TRBV5-1 and TRBJ1-5; D is unclear. This CDR3 spans 16 amino acids. V was clipped by 1 base and J by 3 bases, with 14 bases between them. Germline-derived CDR1 and CDR2 are SGHRS and YFSETQ. The CDR3 protein is CASSLFGDTYNQPQHF. CDR3 DNA sequence: TGCGCCAGCAGCTTGTTTGGCGACACGTACAATCAGCCCCAGCATTTT.

The chain combines TRBV27 with TRBJ1-6; no definite D call. Germline V gene lookup returns CDR1 MNHEY and CDR2 SMNVEV (reference sequence). This CDR3 is 15 amino acids long. Trimming left V 0 bases short and J 14 bases short, with 17 bases between. The CDR3 nucleotides are TGTGCCAGCAGTTTATCTTATGCCCAGACGGGGACCCTCCACTTT. As protein: CASSLSYAQTGTLHF.